This passage covers 6 T cell receptor beta chains from one sample sequenced in a study of T cells after yellow fever vaccination. Using its own MiXCR run on the 5' RACE reads, TCRdb lists one record per CDR3 protein. The sample includes 200,000 or so distinct CDR3 sequences, 6.7% of them seen just once. Sequencing was performed on CD4+ T cells sorted from PBMCs, taken on the day of the yellow fever booster vaccination. The receptors were gathered from a man aged 25 to 45 who received the YFV17D yellow fever vaccine.

The chain has TRBV7-2 and TRBJ1-2; weak D call: TRBD1 (5 bases). The V and J ends lost 1 base and 0 bases respectively, with 12 bases between them. This CDR3 has 16 amino acids. CDR1 is SGHTA, CDR2 FQGNSA, per germline. CDR3 in DNA: TGTGCCAGCAGCTTAGGGGGACGGATAGCTAACTATGGCTACACCTTC. Translation gives CASSLGGRIANYGYTF. The full variable domain, its missing parts supplied by reference TRBV7-2 and TRBJ1-2, is GAGVSQSPSNKVTEKGKDVELRCDPISGHTALYWYRQSLGQGLEFLIYFQGNSAPDKSGLPSDRFSAERTGGSVSTLTIQRTQQEDSAVYLCASSLGGRIANYGYTFGSGTRLTVV.

In its sample, this clonotype was seen many times. The chain uses TRBV23-1 and TRBJ2-5; possibly TRBD2 for D (6 bases). TRBV23-1 is sorted into the ORF group, with uncertain function. This CDR3 is built from 12 residues. V lost 11 bases and J lost 5, with 15 bases in between. CDR3 sequence (DNA): TGCGCCGGTGGAGGGCGGCGCGAGACCCAGTACTTC. It specifies CAGGGRRETQYF.

This clonotype was counted many times. The gene calls are TRBV14 and TRBJ1-1, with D possibly TRBD1 on 5 matching bases. Trimming pared 3 bases from V and 3 bases from J, leaving 8 bases between. CDR1 is SGHDN, CDR2 FVKESK, per germline. CDR3 length equals 13 residues. This CDR3 reads CASSHTGYTEAFF. The DNA of the CDR3 is TGTGCCAGCAGCCACACAGGTTACACTGAAGCTTTCTTT.

This clonotype was observed many times. This rearrangement joins TRBV5-1 to TRBJ2-1; 8 bases map to TRBD2. Germline V gene data show CDR1 as SGHRS and CDR2 as YFSETQ. J lost 5 bases, V lost 2 bases, and 6 bases had no gene match. The CDR3 totals 15 residues. The CDR3 DNA reads TGCGCCAGCAGCTTACCAGCGGGAGTTAACAATGAGCAGTTCTTC. Encoded protein: CASSLPAGVNNEQFF.

V is TRBV25-1 and J is TRBJ2-4; 7 bases align to TRBD2. Looked up from germline, CDR1 is MGHDK and CDR2 is SYGVNS. The CDR3 runs 16 residues. J gave up 5 bases and V 3 bases, and 10 bases lay outside the gene matches. The CDR3 reads CASSEGRGWSENIQYF. The CDR3 DNA is TGTGCCAGCAGTGAGGGGCGGGGGTGGTCGGAAAACATTCAGTACTTC.

In this sample, this clonotype turned up many times. The chain is built from TRBV20-1 and TRBJ2-7, with a weak D call TRBD1 (6 bases). V lost 5 bases to trimming and J lost 4 bases, with 15 bases between them. Germline V gene sequence: CDR1 DFQATT, CDR2 SNEGSKA (reference sequence). The CDR3 contains 13 residues. The CDR3 loop is CSAPRDKGYEQYF. Written as DNA, the CDR3 is TGCAGTGCTCCTCGGGACAAGGGTTACGAGCAGTACTTC.